The source of this T cell receptor (beta chain) is a study of T cell responses to AZD1222 COVID-19 vaccine. Findings and limits, study-wide: The sample set comprised mostly white British donors with more females, and clonal diversity was possibly underestimated.

As to this clone: The antigen is undetermined.

The CDR3 is made up of 13 amino acids. The V end was cut by 2 bases, the J end by 3 bases, with 8 bases between. Germline V gene lookup returns CDR1 KGHSH and CDR2 LQKENI. The repertoire was sequenced with immunoSEQ multiplex PCR; TCRdb's copy has only in-frame clones and lacks some. The repertoire holds roughly 120,000 clones, 80% to 90% seen once, with 7% to 9% in the top ten. The V gene is TRBV18, the J gene TRBJ2-7; D gene uncertain. Specimen: peripheral blood, collected on day 0 of AZD1222 vaccination. The source of this sequence is an adult in good health. The CDR3 is CASSPIRFYEQYF. The CDR3 coding sequence is TGTGCCAGCTCACCAATTAGGTTCTACGAGCAGTACTTC. Full variable domain (missing parts from reference TRBV18 and TRBJ2-7): NAGVMQNPRHLVRRRGQEARLRCSPMKGHSHVYWYRQLPEEGLKFMVYLQKENIIDESGMPKERFSAEFPKEGPSILRIQQVVRGDSAAYFCASSPIRFYEQYFGPGTRLTVT.